This entry is about one T cell receptor (beta chain). As yet, its antigen is unknown. Generated by immunoSEQ multiplex PCR, the TCRdb table keeps only in-frame clones and is missing some. The sample carries 55,000 to 90,000 clones, roughly 88% recorded once. This CDR3 region has 14 residues. V lost 0 bases to trimming and J lost 2 bases, with 9 bases between them. Per the germline V gene, CDR1 is SGHNT and CDR2 is YYREEE (reference sequence). This sample stems from a study of OX40 agonist ivuxolimab in advanced cancers. Study summary: There were three patients with partial responses, one having hepatocellular carcinoma and two cutaneous melanoma.

Study findings and constraints: Doses of 0.1 to 3.0 mg/kg were accompanied by clonal expansion of CD4+ and CD8+ blood T cells by week 6.

This specimen was CD4+ or CD8+ T cells sorted from blood, taken in a trial of the OX40 agonist ivuxolimab. This receptor was taken from an adult with an advanced solid tumor such as melanoma, head and neck, liver or kidney cancer. The chain links TRBV5-4 to TRBJ2-7; D remains unclear. CDR3 nucleotide sequence: TGTGCCAGCAGCTTGGAGAGACGGACCTACGAGCAGTACTTC. It is translated as CASSLERRTYEQYF.